This passage covers 19 T cell receptor beta chains from one sample sequenced in a study of T cell responses to AZD1222 COVID-19 vaccine. Sequencing was performed with immunoSEQ multiplex PCR; in TCRdb, only in-frame clones are kept and a portion is missing. The sample shows 150,000 to 170,000 clones, roughly 90% of them seen only once. This material consisted of peripheral blood, taken on day 0 of AZD1222 vaccination. The source of these receptors is an adult in good health.

V and J are TRBV4-3 and TRBJ2-7; 7 bases fit TRBD1. Germline V gives CDR1 LGHNA, CDR2 YSLEER. The CDR3 has 13 residues. V gave up 4 bases and J gave up 0 bases; unmatched junction bases: 0. CDR3 sequence reads: CASSRDSSYEQYF. The CDR3 region has the DNA TGCGCCAGCAGCCGGGACAGCTCCTACGAGCAGTACTTC.

This chain connects TRBV5-5 to TRBJ1-3; TRBD1 is a possible D gene (5 bases). Germline V lookup: CDR1 SGHKS, CDR2 YYEKEE (reference sequence). The CDR3 is made up of 15 amino acids. Trimming cost V 0 bases and J 4 bases, with 11 bases left between them. The CDR3 DNA reads as TGTGCCAGCAGCTTGGGCAGGGAATCGGGAAACACCATATATTTT. Translation: CASSLGRESGNTIYF.

The V call is TRBV10-2, the J call TRBJ2-1, with D unclear. Germline assignment: CDR1 WSHSY and CDR2 SAAADI. The length of the CDR3 is 13 residues. Trimming stripped 4 bases from V and 0 bases from J, with 4 bases between. The CDR3 spells CASSGSSYNEQFF. The CDR3 DNA sequence: TGCGCCAGCAGTGGGAGCTCCTACAATGAGCAGTTCTTC.

CDR3 loop: CSVPSPGYGYTF. The DNA of the CDR3 is TGCAGCGTTCCCAGCCCCGGCTATGGCTACACCTTC. This chain links TRBV29-1 with TRBJ1-2, with no clear D. The CDR3 is 12 amino acids. The ends were cut back, 5 bases at V and 4 bases at J, with 11 bases in the middle. The germline V gene has CDR1 SQVTM and CDR2 ANQGSEA.

This clone showed up just once. The same CDR3 also results from other DNA sequences found in this sample. This chain links TRBV6-5 with TRBJ2-3; D not certain. Germline V CDR1 and CDR2: MNHEY, SVGAGI. Trimming pared 2 bases from V and 6 bases from J, leaving 3 bases between. The CDR3 is 11 amino acids. The CDR3 loop reads CASSYGDTQYF. The CDR3 nucleotides are TGTGCCAGCAGTTACGGGGATACGCAGTATTTT.

This rearrangement joins TRBV27 to TRBJ1-2, with 8 bases fitting TRBD1. The length of the CDR3 is 14 residues. V shed 5 bases, J shed 4 bases, and the junction held 6 bases outside the gene matches. Germline values: CDR1 MNHEY, CDR2 SMNVEV (reference sequence). The DNA for the CDR3 is TGTGCCAGCAGTCCCCGCCAGGGGGCCTATGGCTACACCTTC. Amino acids: CASSPRQGAYGYTF.

The count of this clone is one. The chain links TRBV7-2 to TRBJ2-3, with 10 bases lining up with TRBD1. Trimming at V came to 5 bases and at J to 3 bases, leaving 2 bases not matched to a gene. The CDR3 has 14 amino acids. CDR1 SGHTA and CDR2 FQGNSA come from the germline V gene. In DNA, the CDR3 is TGTGCCAGCAGCCGGGACAGGGGTACAGATACGCAGTATTTT. This encodes CASSRDRGTDTQYF.

The rearrangement joins TRBV6-5 to TRBJ1-1; D remains unclear. The germline V gene encodes CDR1 MNHEY and CDR2 SVGAGI. This CDR3 spans 15 amino acids. Trimming stripped 2 bases from V and 2 bases from J, with 12 bases between. The DNA of the CDR3 is TGTGCCAGCAGTTACCAAACGGCAGCTAACACTGAAGCTTTCTTT. This translates into CASSYQTAANTEAFF.

The chain employs TRBV14 and TRBJ1-1; D remains ambiguous. This CDR3 has 13 amino acids. V lost 1 base to trimming and J lost 6 bases, with 9 bases between them. Per germline, CDR1 SGHDN and CDR2 FVKESK. The CDR3 spells CASSQVITAEAFF. In nucleotides, the CDR3 is TGTGCCAGCAGCCAAGTCATTACAGCTGAAGCTTTCTTT.

V gene TRBV11-3 combines with J gene TRBJ1-1; TRBD1 agrees at 12 bases. Looked up from germline, CDR1 is SGHNT and CDR2 is YENEEA. V shed 0 bases and J 6 bases; nucleotides not matched to a gene: 8. There are 17 residues in the CDR3. CDR3 residues: CASSLEGTGGAGPEAFF. The CDR3 nucleotides read TGTGCCAGCAGCTTAGAAGGGACAGGGGGCGCGGGTCCTGAAGCTTTCTTT.

This rearrangement joins TRBV3-1 (or the pseudogene TRBV3-2) to TRBJ1-6, with D hard to call. The CDR3 spans 18 residues. The germline gives CDR1 LGHDT, CDR2 YNNKEL (reference sequence). V lost 5 bases to trimming and J lost 0 bases, with 17 bases between them. CDR3 protein: CASSSENSPDSYNSPLHF. The CDR3 DNA follows: TGTGCCAGCAGCTCGGAAAACAGCCCCGACTCCTATAATTCACCCCTCCACTTT.

This clone occurred a few times. The V call is TRBV15, the J call TRBJ1-1; 9 nucleotides line up with TRBD1. CDR1 and CDR2 from the germline V gene are LNHNV and YYDKDF (reference sequence). Unmatched junction bases numbered 2, after V lost 2 bases and J lost 7 bases. The CDR3 sequence is 13 residues long. CDR3 nucleotides: TGTGCCACCAGCAGACCGGACAGGGGTGAAGCTTTCTTT. Protein sequence: CATSRPDRGEAFF.

The rearrangement uses TRBV7-9 and TRBJ1-3; perhaps TRBD1 as D (6 bases). The germline V and J ends were trimmed by 4 bases and 3 bases, with 13 bases remaining between them. The CDR3 spans 15 residues. The germline gives CDR1 SEHNR, CDR2 FQNEAQ (reference sequence). The CDR3 bases are TGTGCCAGCAGCTGGGAACAGGGCTTTGGAAACACCATATATTTT. Amino acids: CASSWEQGFGNTIYF. The variable domain in full, completed from reference TRBV7-9 and TRBJ1-3, reads DTGVSQNPRHKITKRGQNVTFRCDPISEHNRLYWYRQTLGQGPEFLTYFQNEAQLEKSRLLSDRFSAERPKGSFSTLEIQRTEQGDSAMYLCASSWEQGFGNTIYFGEGSWLTVV.

The chain recombines TRBV6-5 with TRBJ1-6, with D possibly TRBD1 on 6 matching bases. There are 15 residues in the CDR3. The ends were cut back, 8 bases at V and 2 bases at J, with 13 bases in the middle. Germline CDR1 and CDR2: MNHEY and SVGAGI. CDR3 DNA sequence: TGTGCCAGCGGACCAGGGGTCACCTATAATTCACCCCTCCACTTT. Translation: CASGPGVTYNSPLHF.

On this clone: The sample carries other DNA sequences with the same CDR3. The chain joins TRBV12-3 or TRBV12-4 to TRBJ1-5; TRBD1 matches at 9 bases. The CDR3 has 13 residues. V trimming: 6 bases; J trimming: 4 bases; junction bases outside the gene matches: 1. The CDR3 sequence is CASRGTGNQPQHF. In DNA form, the CDR3 reads TGTGCCAGCAGGGGGACAGGGAATCAGCCCCAGCATTTT.

The CDR3 spells CASSLDPNSLNEQFF. CDR3 DNA: TGCGCCAGCAGCTTGGATCCCAACTCGCTCAATGAGCAGTTCTTC. V and J are TRBV5-1 and TRBJ2-1; D gene ambiguous. The CDR3 is made up of 15 amino acids. CDR1 and CDR2 from the germline V gene are SGHRS and YFSETQ. V lost 0 bases to trimming and J lost 6 bases, with 13 bases between them.

The gene calls are TRBV9 and TRBJ1-3, with TRBD1 matching 7 bases. The ends lost 2 bases at V and 2 bases at J; junction bases unmatched: 7. In germline, CDR1 is SGDLS, CDR2 YYNGEE. The CDR3 totals 16 residues. The chain's CDR3 is CASSVQTDRAGNTIYF. In DNA form, the CDR3 reads TGTGCCAGCAGCGTTCAAACTGACAGGGCTGGAAACACCATATATTTT.

This clone has only one observation. The chain combines TRBV5-1 with TRBJ1-4; D is unclear. CDR1 SGHRS and CDR2 YFSETQ come from the germline V gene. The CDR3 totals 16 residues. V gave up 3 bases and J gave up 1 base, with 13 bases separating them. The CDR3 DNA follows: TGCGCCAGCAGCTCCTCCCAGACGGGAACTAATGAAAAACTGTTTTTT. This encodes CASSSSQTGTNEKLFF.

The V call is TRBV7-2, the J call TRBJ1-2, with D unresolved. Trimming shortened V by 0 bases and J by 0 bases, and 14 bases separated the two germline ends. This CDR3 spans 17 amino acids. Looked up from germline, CDR1 is SGHTA and CDR2 is FQGNSA. The CDR3 DNA sequence: TGTGCCAGCAGCTTAGCGACGGCGGTTCTAACTAACTATGGCTACACCTTC. This gives the protein CASSLATAVLTNYGYTF.